This T cell receptor beta chain was sequenced in a study of T cell repertoires in cytomegalovirus infection. Study as a whole: TCR beta signatures that were public indicated CMV infection and matching HLA type.

A single record per CDR3 protein comes from TCRdb applying MiXCR to the reads. The data hold fewer than 850,000 distinct CDR3 sequences, with roughly 28% observed a single time. A remark on this clonotype: Its target is not known.

The source was cultured CD8+ T cells from PBMCs, collected from culture after CMV antigen stimulation. The source of this sequence is a human donor in good health (CMV status not recorded). Some clones in this sample may be carry-over from other donors' samples.

CDR3 DNA sequence: TGCAGTGCTAGGAAGCCGACAGGGGACGGCACAGATACGCAGTATTTT. Translated: CSARKPTGDGTDTQYF. This chain connects TRBV20-1 to TRBJ2-3, with TRBD1 identical over 8 bases. The CDR3 is 16 residues long. Germline-derived CDR1 and CDR2 are DFQATT and SNEGSKA (reference sequence). Losses at the gene ends were 3 bases for V and 1 base for J; bases not matched to a gene: 9.